The next 10 T cell receptor beta chains were all read from a single sample in a study of blood T cell repertoires in COVID-19. Data came from immunoSEQ multiplex PCR; TCRdb stores just in-frame clones and leaves some out. The sample includes 130,000 or so clones, about 91% of them seen just once. The specimen sequenced was peripheral blood. All receptors derive from an older woman with acute or convalescent COVID-19.

The rearrangement links TRBV7-2 to TRBJ2-7; D not resolved. The V end lost 2 bases, the J end lost 2 bases, and 10 bases lay between the germline ends. CDR3 length: 14 residues. From germline, CDR1 is SGHTA and CDR2 FQGNSA. The CDR3 protein is CASSLSDTAYEQYF. As DNA, the CDR3 is TGTGCCAGCAGCTTAAGTGACACCGCCTACGAGCAGTACTTC.

V is TRBV4-1 and J is TRBJ2-3, with 11 bases identical to TRBD2. CDR3 length: 17 amino acids. Looked up from germline, CDR1 is MGHRA and CDR2 is YSYEKL. V lost 2 bases to trimming and J lost 7 bases; unmatched junction nucleotides: 11. The chain's CDR3 is CASSQRWELAGAHTQYF. CDR3 DNA sequence: TGCGCCAGCAGCCAAAGATGGGAACTAGCGGGGGCCCATACGCAGTATTTT.

V usage is TRBV6-5 and J usage is TRBJ2-1, with TRBD1 matching over 10 bases. Germline-derived CDR1 and CDR2 are MNHEY and SVGAGI. The CDR3 loop spans 15 amino acids. The V gene end was trimmed by 6 bases and the J gene end by 8 bases; junction bases not matched to a gene: 10. The DNA of the CDR3 is TGTGCCAGCAGGTGGCGACAGGGGGCTCGGGATGAGCAGTTCTTC. It codes for CASRWRQGARDEQFF.

The chain couples TRBV11-2 to TRBJ2-7; tentatively, D is TRBD1 (5 bases). The CDR3 totals 13 residues. Germline CDR1 is SGHAT and CDR2 is FQNNGV. V was shortened by 3 bases and J by 12 bases, with 18 bases between the two germline ends. The CDR3 region is CASSLGVQGVAYF. CDR3 sequence (DNA): TGTGCCAGCAGCTTGGGCGTTCAAGGGGTGGCGTACTTC. Together with reference TRBV11-2 and TRBJ2-7, the CDR3 gives the full variable domain: EAGVAQSPRYKIIEKRQSVAFWCNPISGHATLYWYQQILGQGPKLLIQFQNNGVVDDSQLPKDRFSAERLKGVDSTLKIQPAKLEDSAVYLCASSLGVQGVAYFGPGTRLTVT.

The V and J genes are TRBV6-6 and TRBJ2-5; D is possibly TRBD2 (7 bases). V was pared by 9 bases and J by 2 bases, with 19 bases between. The length of the CDR3 is 15 residues. Germline assignment: CDR1 MNHNY and CDR2 SVGAGI (reference sequence). The CDR3 coding sequence is TGTGCCAGTATGGGGGGGCGGGTAGGGCAAGAGACCCAGTACTTC. Translating it yields CASMGGRVGQETQYF.

V and J are TRBV5-1 and TRBJ1-1; 8 positions match TRBD1. Germline trimming cut 2 bases from V and 5 bases from J; bases unmatched to any gene: 14. The CDR3 runs 17 residues. Germline V lookup: CDR1 SGHRS, CDR2 YFSETQ. The CDR3 DNA reads TGCGCCAGCAGCTTTACCGACCTTGGGACAGGTCCGACTGAAGCTTTCTTT. It specifies CASSFTDLGTGPTEAFF.

The CDR3 DNA reads TGTGCCAGCAGTCTGCCGGGACAGGGAAGCCATGGCTACACCTTC. Its translation is CASSLPGQGSHGYTF. This chain joins TRBV28 and TRBJ1-2; 9 nucleotides line up with TRBD1. V was clipped by 5 bases and J by 6 bases; unmatched bases: 10. The CDR3 covers 15 residues. Germline CDR1 MDHEN, CDR2 SYDVKM.

V gene TRBV28 combines with J gene TRBJ2-7; 9 bases fit TRBD1. The CDR3 runs to 15 residues. With 5 bases clipped from V and 6 bases from J, the junction kept 11 bases outside the gene matches. Germline CDR1 is MDHEN and CDR2 is SYDVKM. This CDR3 is CASSPPTGGGLEQYF. In DNA form, the CDR3 reads TGTGCCAGCAGTCCCCCGACAGGGGGGGGGCTCGAGCAGTACTTC.

Only one count was recorded for this clone. The chain is built from TRBV18 and TRBJ1-2, with TRBD1 matching over 9 bases. The CDR3 extends over 16 amino acids. Germline loops: CDR1 KGHSH, CDR2 LQKENI. The J segment lost 3 bases and the V segment lost 3 bases, leaving 8 bases of the junction unmatched. The CDR3 nucleotides read TGTGCCAGCTCACCCCAAACTACAGGGGGCGACTATGGCTACACCTTC. Encoded protein: CASSPQTTGGDYGYTF. The complete variable domain, with remaining parts taken from reference TRBV18 and TRBJ1-2, reads NAGVMQNPRHLVRRRGQEARLRCSPMKGHSHVYWYRQLPEEGLKFMVYLQKENIIDESGMPKERFSAEFPKEGPSILRIQQVVRGDSAAYFCASSPQTTGGDYGYTFGSGTRLTVV.

The chain recombines TRBV19 with TRBJ2-1, with 8 bases lining up with TRBD2. Per the germline V gene, CDR1 is LNHDA and CDR2 is SQIVND (reference sequence). This CDR3 comprises 13 residues. Trimming removed 8 bases from V and 9 bases from J; junction bases left unmatched: 9. The CDR3, as DNA: TGTGCCAGTGGCAGCGGGAGTACTACTGAGCAGTTCTTC. This encodes CASGSGSTTEQFF.